The 30 T cell receptor beta chains below come from one sample, sequenced in a study of T cell responses to AZD1222 COVID-19 vaccine. Method: immunoSEQ multiplex PCR; TCRdb's copy keeps in-frame clones and lacks some. The data hold roughly 140,000 clones, with around 91% observed a single time. The source material was peripheral blood, sampled on day 0 of AZD1222 vaccination. These receptors all come from an adult in good health.

The rearrangement links TRBV9 to TRBJ2-3, with D unresolved. V lost 0 bases and J 0 bases, leaving 11 bases between the germline ends. Germline CDR1 and CDR2: SGDLS and YYNGEE. The CDR3 runs to 16 residues. The CDR3 here is CASSVAFWSSTDTQYF. In nucleotides, the CDR3 is TGTGCCAGCAGCGTAGCTTTTTGGAGTAGCACAGATACGCAGTATTTT.

This sequence joins TRBV4-3 and TRBJ1-5; 8 positions match TRBD1. The CDR3 has 17 amino acids. With V trimmed by 0 bases and J by 0 bases, 4 bases remained unmatched. Per the germline V gene, CDR1 is LGHNA and CDR2 is YSLEER. The CDR3 sequence: CASSQDRTGNSNQPQHF. CDR3 sequence (DNA): TGCGCCAGCAGCCAAGATCGGACAGGGAATAGCAATCAGCCCCAGCATTTT.

The rearrangement joins TRBV3-1 (or the pseudogene TRBV3-2) to TRBJ1-6; D possibly corresponds to TRBD1 (5 bases). This CDR3 is built from 18 residues. CDR1 is LGHDT and CDR2 is YNNKEL in the germline V gene (reference sequence). Deletions cut 4 bases from V and 0 bases from J, with 16 bases between. CDR3 DNA sequence: TGTGCCAGCAGCCTTGTCCGGGGGACCAGCTCCTATAATTCACCCCTCCACTTT. Translation gives CASSLVRGTSSYNSPLHF.

The chain is built from TRBV9 and TRBJ1-4; no clear D gene. The V gene lost 0 bases and the J gene lost 8 bases, with 11 bases spanning the gap. CDR3 size: 14 residues. Germline values: CDR1 SGDLS, CDR2 YYNGEE. CDR3 nucleotides: TGTGCCAGCAGCGTAGCGTTTGGGGAGGAAAAACTGTTTTTT. Encoded protein: CASSVAFGEEKLFF.

This chain connects TRBV6-4 to TRBJ2-3, with D perhaps matching TRBD1 (6 bases). The CDR3 length is 15 residues. Germline V gives CDR1 MRHNA, CDR2 SNTAGT. With 6 bases removed from V and 0 bases from J, the gap between germline ends came to 13 bases. The CDR3 nucleotides are TGTGCCAGCAGCCCGGGTAGGGGGAGCACAGATACGCAGTATTTT. It encodes CASSPGRGSTDTQYF.

The J gene is TRBJ2-7, the V gene TRBV4-2; D unclear. Germline V gene data show CDR1 as LGHNA and CDR2 as YNFKEQ. This CDR3 is 14 amino acids long. V was pared by 5 bases and J by 1 base, with 12 bases between. CDR3 in amino acids: CASSTSLGSYEQYF. The CDR3 DNA sequence: TGTGCCAGCAGCACCTCGTTGGGATCCTACGAGCAGTACTTC.

This clone came up once. The chain joins TRBV12-3 or TRBV12-4 to TRBJ1-1; D possibly corresponds to TRBD1 (5 bases). The V gene lost 8 bases and the J gene lost 5 bases, with 15 bases spanning the gap. The CDR3 has 13 residues. The CDR3 sequence: CASSGRLVTEAFF. The CDR3 DNA follows: TGTGCCAGCTCGGGACGGTTGGTGACTGAAGCTTTCTTT.

V is TRBV5-1 and J is TRBJ2-1, with D hard to call. The CDR3 has 16 residues. V shed 0 bases and J shed 7 bases, with 17 bases lying between them. Germline CDR1 SGHRS, CDR2 YFSETQ. CDR3 residues: CASSLERLKGSNEQFF. In DNA form, the CDR3 reads TGCGCCAGCAGCTTGGAACGCCTGAAGGGATCAAATGAGCAGTTCTTC.

V gene TRBV20-1 combines with J gene TRBJ1-2; possible D gene TRBD1, 5 bases. The germline V gene encodes CDR1 DFQATT and CDR2 SNEGSKA (reference sequence). The CDR3 covers 14 residues. Trimming pared 3 bases from V and 7 bases from J, leaving 18 bases between. The CDR3 DNA follows: TGCAGTGCTAGTCTCAGCGGGGGGTCGGGTGGCTACACCTTC. Protein product: CSASLSGGSGGYTF.

The rearrangement joins TRBV19 to TRBJ1-5; 10 positions match TRBD1. This CDR3 has 15 residues. From germline, CDR1 is LNHDA and CDR2 SQIVND (reference sequence). V trimming: 7 bases; J trimming: 4 bases; junction bases outside the gene matches: 7. In DNA, the CDR3 is TGTGCCAGTAACCGGGACAGGGGTGGTAATCAGCCCCAGCATTTT. Encoded protein: CASNRDRGGNQPQHF.

The CDR3 protein is CSVEGHRGLSSYNEQFF. In nucleotides, the CDR3 is TGCAGCGTTGAAGGTCACAGGGGGCTGAGCTCCTACAATGAGCAGTTCTTC. This rearrangement joins TRBV29-1 to TRBJ2-1; 9 nucleotides agree with TRBD1. CDR3 length equals 17 residues. Germline CDR1 reads SQVTM; CDR2 reads ANQGSEA. Trimming cost V 1 base and J 0 bases; bases outside gene matches: 7.

The chain combines TRBV12-3 or TRBV12-4 with TRBJ2-7; D remains unclear. The V end was cut by 5 bases, the J end by 2 bases, with 7 bases between. This CDR3 has 12 amino acids. CDR3: CASSGYPYEQYF. CDR3 in DNA: TGTGCCAGCAGTGGATACCCCTACGAGCAGTACTTC.

The J gene is TRBJ2-5, the V gene TRBV7-2; no definite D call. This CDR3 has 12 amino acids. Germline V gene lookup returns CDR1 SGHTA and CDR2 FQGNSA. V was shortened by 5 bases and J by 5 bases, with 9 bases between the two germline ends. CDR3 in DNA: TGTGCCAGCAGCCCCCCCTCGGAGACCCAGTACTTC. This translates into CASSPPSETQYF. Looking up the rest from reference TRBV7-2 and TRBJ2-5 gives the full variable domain: GAGVSQSPSNKVTEKGKDVELRCDPISGHTALYWYRQSLGQGLEFLIYFQGNSAPDKSGLPSDRFSAERTGGSVSTLTIQRTQQEDSAVYLCASSPPSETQYFGPGTRLLVL.

The chain combines TRBV5-1 with TRBJ1-1; the D is unclear. The V gene lost 1 base and the J gene lost 2 bases, with 9 bases spanning the gap. Germline CDR1 is SGHRS and CDR2 is YFSETQ. The CDR3 is 14 residues long. The chain's CDR3 is CASSLSGLNTEAFF. The CDR3 DNA sequence: TGCGCCAGCAGCTTGTCCGGGCTAAACACTGAAGCTTTCTTT.

This clone appeared once. The rearrangement joins TRBV2 to TRBJ2-7; the D call may be TRBD1 or TRBD2 (6 bases each). The length of the CDR3 is 15 residues. V dropped 5 bases and J dropped 3 bases, with 17 bases sitting between them. Germline lookup yields CDR1 SNHLY and CDR2 FYNNEI. DNA of the CDR3: TGTGCCAGCAGTTATAGGGGGGAAGTTTTCTACGAGCAGTACTTC. This encodes CASSYRGEVFYEQYF.

CDR3 bases: TGTGCCAGCAGCTTGGCGGGCAGGGGGGATCAGCCCCAGCATTTT. Residues: CASSLAGRGDQPQHF. V usage is TRBV5-6 and J usage is TRBJ1-5; 7 bases align to TRBD1. Germline lookup yields CDR1 SGHDT and CDR2 YYEEEE. The CDR3 is 15 residues long. Trimming cost V 0 bases and J 5 bases; bases outside gene matches: 5.

This clone has a handful of counts. The chain employs TRBV28 and TRBJ1-1; perhaps TRBD1 as D (5 bases). Deletions cut 4 bases from V and 1 base from J, with 10 bases between. Germline values: CDR1 MDHEN, CDR2 SYDVKM. The CDR3 contains 14 residues. Here the CDR3 DNA reads TGTGCCAGCAGTTCCCACCAGGGGAACACTGAAGCTTTCTTT. Encoded protein: CASSSHQGNTEAFF.

The chain links TRBV9 to TRBJ1-2, with TRBD1 matching 7 bases. Germline V CDR1 and CDR2: SGDLS, YYNGEE. The CDR3 is made up of 15 amino acids. J lost 4 bases, V lost 0 bases, and 6 bases had no gene match. CDR3 protein: CASSVAGDSPYGYTF. The DNA for the CDR3 is TGTGCCAGCAGCGTAGCTGGGGACAGCCCCTATGGCTACACCTTC.

V is TRBV6-1 and J is TRBJ1-5; D call uncertain. This CDR3 spans 14 amino acids. Looked up from germline, CDR1 is MNHNS and CDR2 is SASEGT. V lost 2 bases, J lost 3 bases, and 8 bases lay in between. The CDR3 DNA sequence: TGTGCCAGCAGTGAAAGGCCGTACAATCAGCCCCAGCATTTT. Encoded protein: CASSERPYNQPQHF.

The V and J genes are TRBV27 and TRBJ1-2; D perhaps matches TRBD1 (5 bases). The CDR3 consists of 14 residues. V was shortened by 6 bases and J by 1 base, with 12 bases between the two germline ends. Germline V gene sequence: CDR1 MNHEY, CDR2 SMNVEV (reference sequence). As DNA, the CDR3 is TGTGCCAGCAGGGCGGTTGGGGGTAACTATGGCTACACCTTC. Amino acids: CASRAVGGNYGYTF.

The chain joins TRBV6-5 to TRBJ1-5, with D perhaps TRBD1 (5 bases). Trimming left V 5 bases short and J 5 bases short, with 10 bases between. CDR3 length equals 13 residues. Germline CDR1 and CDR2: MNHEY and SVGAGI. In nucleotides, the CDR3 is TGTGCCAGCAGTCCCGACAGAGATCAGCCCCAGCATTTT. It translates to CASSPDRDQPQHF.

The genes are TRBV12-3 or TRBV12-4 and TRBJ2-3, with a weak D call TRBD2 (5 bases). V dropped 5 bases and J dropped 2 bases, with 8 bases sitting between them. The CDR3 is 13 residues long. The CDR3 here is CASSADFTDTQYF. The CDR3 DNA reads as TGTGCCAGCAGTGCGGACTTCACAGATACGCAGTATTTT.

The V call is TRBV9, the J call TRBJ1-2; TRBD1 is a possible D gene (5 bases). CDR1 and CDR2 from the germline V gene are SGDLS and YYNGEE. V dropped 1 base and J dropped 3 bases, with 16 bases sitting between them. The CDR3 has 16 residues. CDR3 DNA sequence: TGTGCCAGCAGCGTATCCAGGGTCCGCGAAGACTATGGCTACACCTTC. This translates into CASSVSRVREDYGYTF. The full variable domain, rest sourced from reference TRBV9 and TRBJ1-2, is DSGVTQTPKHLITATGQRVTLRCSPRSGDLSVYWYQQSLDQGLQFLIQYYNGEERAKGNILERFSAQQFPDLHSELNLSSLELGDSALYFCASSVSRVREDYGYTFGSGTRLTVV.

This chain joins TRBV29-1 and TRBJ1-1; tentatively, D is TRBD1 (5 bases). The V and J ends lost 3 bases and 1 base respectively, with 9 bases between them. CDR1 SQVTM and CDR2 ANQGSEA come from the germline V gene. The CDR3 runs to 13 residues. The CDR3 here is CSVEVGRNTEAFF. The CDR3 bases are TGCAGCGTTGAGGTGGGACGGAACACTGAAGCTTTCTTT.

The chain links TRBV9 to TRBJ2-2; 7 bases agree with TRBD1. This CDR3 spans 16 amino acids. Germline V CDR1 and CDR2: SGDLS, YYNGEE. The trim removed 3 bases at V and 6 bases at J, leaving 11 bases unmatched. CDR3 loop: CASSARTGAWAGELFF. DNA for the CDR3: TGTGCCAGCAGCGCGAGGACAGGAGCGTGGGCCGGGGAGCTGTTTTTT. Filled out from reference TRBV9 and TRBJ2-2, the complete variable domain reads DSGVTQTPKHLITATGQRVTLRCSPRSGDLSVYWYQQSLDQGLQFLIQYYNGEERAKGNILERFSAQQFPDLHSELNLSSLELGDSALYFCASSARTGAWAGELFFGEGSRLTVL.

The V gene is TRBV11-2, the J gene TRBJ2-7; TRBD2 is a possible D gene (6 bases). This CDR3 has 16 residues. Germline CDR1 reads SGHAT; CDR2 reads FQNNGV. V gave up 2 bases and J gave up 3 bases, with 17 bases separating them. The CDR3 region is CASSLRGGQHLYEQYF. In nucleotides, the CDR3 is TGTGCCAGCAGCTTAAGAGGAGGGCAACACCTCTACGAGCAGTACTTC. The full variable domain, completed using reference TRBV11-2 and TRBJ2-7, is EAGVAQSPRYKIIEKRQSVAFWCNPISGHATLYWYQQILGQGPKLLIQFQNNGVVDDSQLPKDRFSAERLKGVDSTLKIQPAKLEDSAVYLCASSLRGGQHLYEQYFGPGTRLTVT.

About this clone itself: At one end the junction does not follow the germline gene, possibly because of a read error. V usage is TRBV7-2 and J usage is TRBJ2-7; the match to TRBD2 covers 11 bases. This CDR3 is 13 amino acids long. The germline V gene has CDR1 SGHTA and CDR2 FQGNSA. In DNA, the CDR3 is TGTGCCAGCAGCTTGGGTGGGGGGACTAGCGGTGTCTTC. The encoded protein is CASSLGGGTSGVF.

V and J are TRBV7-2 and TRBJ2-1, with 10 bases fitting TRBD1. The CDR3 runs to 17 residues. The junction had 11 bases not matched to a gene; V was cut back by 4 bases and J by 5 bases. Germline V gene sequence: CDR1 SGHTA, CDR2 FQGNSA. CDR3 DNA sequence: TGTGCCAGCAGCTCGGGACAGGGGCCGGATCTCCACAATGAGCAGTTCTTC. This codes for CASSSGQGPDLHNEQFF.

This chain connects TRBV5-1 to TRBJ2-7, with TRBD1 matching over 11 bases. CDR3 size: 14 residues. With V trimmed by 3 bases and J by 4 bases, 3 bases remained unmatched. Per germline, CDR1 SGHRS and CDR2 YFSETQ. The DNA of the CDR3 is TGCGCCAGCAGCTGGACAGGGGGCAGATACGAGCAGTACTTC. This gives the protein CASSWTGGRYEQYF.

The chain recombines TRBV6-2 or TRBV6-3 with TRBJ2-2; 12 nucleotides agree with TRBD2. J gave up 5 bases and V 0 bases, and 10 bases lay outside the gene matches. This CDR3 contains 19 residues. Germline-derived CDR1 and CDR2 are MNHEY and SVGEGT. The CDR3 bases are TGTGCCAGCAGTTACTCGAGACGCCTAGCGGGAGGGCAGACCGGGGAGCTGTTTTTT. Residues: CASSYSRRLAGGQTGELFF.